This T cell receptor beta chain was sequenced during a study of OX40 agonist ivuxolimab in advanced cancers. Germline CDR1 is LNHDA and CDR2 is SQIVND (reference sequence). Losses at the gene ends were 6 bases for V and 4 bases for J; bases not matched to a gene: 6. The CDR3 is 15 residues long. Libraries were prepared by immunoSEQ multiplex PCR; TCRdb keeps only in-frame clonotypes and omits some of them. Seen here are about 38,000 clones, about 82% observed once, and the top ten hold approximately 22%. Sample: CD4+ or CD8+ T cells sorted from blood, taken in a trial of the OX40 agonist ivuxolimab. This rearrangement joins TRBV19 to TRBJ2-1, with 10 bases fitting TRBD2. The clonotype comes from an adult with an advanced solid tumor such as melanoma, head and neck, liver or kidney cancer. As DNA, the CDR3 is TGTGCCAGTAGCTCCACTAGCGGGGAGTACAATGAGCAGTTCTTC. It codes for CASSSTSGEYNEQFF.